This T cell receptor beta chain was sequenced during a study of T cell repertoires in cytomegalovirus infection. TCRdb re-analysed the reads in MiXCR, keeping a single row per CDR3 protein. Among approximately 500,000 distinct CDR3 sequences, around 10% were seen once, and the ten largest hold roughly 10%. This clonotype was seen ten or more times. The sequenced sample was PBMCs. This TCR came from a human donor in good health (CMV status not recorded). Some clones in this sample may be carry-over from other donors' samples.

CDR3 loop: CASSLDRAKNIQYF. Here the CDR3 DNA reads TGTGCCAGCAGCTTAGACAGGGCCAAAAACATTCAGTACTTC. The chain carries TRBV7-2 and TRBJ2-4, with D maybe TRBD1 (5 bases). The V end was cut by 1 base, the J end by 1 base, with 5 bases between. In germline, CDR1 is SGHTA, CDR2 FQGNSA. This CDR3 region has 14 residues.